Reported below is one TCR beta chain. This clonotype was seen more than once but under ten times. Its antigen target is currently unknown. No much larger clonotype is one base removed from it; base qualities were not supplied. This entry belongs to a study of T cell repertoires in cytomegalovirus infection (dated by TCRdb to between 2018 and 2020). Context from the whole study: Alongside well-studied HLA-B-restricted epitopes, the peptide stimulations were aimed at recently identified HLA-C-restricted CMV epitopes, whose presentation resists viral immunomodulation. Donor HLA type was relevant to the analysis, because carriage of CMV infection together with the matching HLA type was indicated by public TCR beta signatures.

The research as a whole found: In the ex vivo response, HLA-C-restricted CMV-specific TCR beta clonotypes were dominant, and in two of eight donors the single most frequent clonotype came from this HLA-C-restricted group. In both this cohort and an independent cohort of more than 350 donors, the cumulative frequency of public TCR beta family members distinguished carriers of CMV infection plus the relevant HLA type.

Per the publication, the treatment or condition label means: in vitro stimulation with specific CMV peptide epitopes to enrich CMV-specific T cells. The instrument was an Illumina HiSeq 1500. Clones were called with MiXCR by TCRdb after fastp trimmed the public reads at Q25, and only in-frame beta chains were retained. Rows are combined by CDR3 protein, so each entry shows the most common genes and DNA. The sample table lists roughly 120,000 distinct CDR3 sequences, over 25% of them with a count of one. The ten largest account for less than 45% of the sample. The sequence came from a human donor in good health (CMV status not recorded). Some clones in this sample may be carry-over from other donors' samples. This material consisted of CD8+ T cells from cultured PBMCs, taken from culture after CMV antigen stimulation.

The CDR3: CASSVGTGAFQPQHF. The DNA sequence is as follows: TGTGCCAGTAGTGTTGGGACAGGGGCGTTTCAGCCCCAGCATTTT. The V gene is TRBV19 and the J gene is TRBJ1-5, and 10 junction bases match TRBD1. In the germline V gene (reference sequence), CDR1 corresponds to LNHDA and CDR2 to SQIVND. Trimming removed 5 bases from V and 6 bases from J; the gene matches leave 7 bases unexplained. The CDR3 has 15 amino acids, counting the end cysteine and phenylalanine. The entry retains the CDR3 DNA only, 45 bases that are in frame from base 1.